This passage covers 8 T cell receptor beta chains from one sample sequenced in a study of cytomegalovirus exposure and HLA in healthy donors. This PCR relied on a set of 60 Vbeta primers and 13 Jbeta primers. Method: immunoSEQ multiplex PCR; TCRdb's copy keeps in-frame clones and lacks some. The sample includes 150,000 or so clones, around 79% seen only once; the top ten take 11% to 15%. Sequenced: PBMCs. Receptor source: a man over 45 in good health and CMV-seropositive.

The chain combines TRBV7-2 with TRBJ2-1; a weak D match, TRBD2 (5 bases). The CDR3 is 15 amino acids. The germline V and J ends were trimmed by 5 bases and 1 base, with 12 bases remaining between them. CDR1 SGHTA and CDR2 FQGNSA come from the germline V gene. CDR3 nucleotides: TGTGCCAGCAGCGACGGACTGTTTTCCTACAATGAGCAGTTCTTC. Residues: CASSDGLFSYNEQFF.

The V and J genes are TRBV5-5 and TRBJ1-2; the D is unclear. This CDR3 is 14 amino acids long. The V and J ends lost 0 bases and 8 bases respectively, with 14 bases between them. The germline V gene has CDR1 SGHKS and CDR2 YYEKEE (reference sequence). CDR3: CASSLARGEGGYTF. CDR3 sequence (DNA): TGTGCCAGCAGCTTGGCCCGTGGGGAGGGCGGCTACACCTTC.

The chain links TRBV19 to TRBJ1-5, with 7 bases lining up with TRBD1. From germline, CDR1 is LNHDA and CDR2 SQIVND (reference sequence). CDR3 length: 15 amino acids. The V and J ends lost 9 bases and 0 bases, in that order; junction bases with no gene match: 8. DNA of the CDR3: TGTGCCAGCTCTGACAGGGCCTATAGCAATCAGCCCCAGCATTTT. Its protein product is CASSDRAYSNQPQHF.

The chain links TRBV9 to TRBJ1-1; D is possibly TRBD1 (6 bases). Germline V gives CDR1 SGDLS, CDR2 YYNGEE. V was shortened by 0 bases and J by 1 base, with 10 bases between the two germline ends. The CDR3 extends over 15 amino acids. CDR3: CASSVETGKNTEAFF. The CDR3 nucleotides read TGTGCCAGCAGCGTAGAAACAGGGAAGAACACTGAAGCTTTCTTT.

The CDR3: CASSLLAGTEAFF. The CDR3 bases are TGTGCCAGCAGCTTGCTGGCGGGTACTGAAGCTTTCTTT. V and J are TRBV7-3 and TRBJ1-1; D remains unclear. The germline gives CDR1 SGHTA, CDR2 FQGTGA. The V gene lost 3 bases and the J gene lost 5 bases, with 10 bases spanning the gap. The CDR3 covers 13 residues.

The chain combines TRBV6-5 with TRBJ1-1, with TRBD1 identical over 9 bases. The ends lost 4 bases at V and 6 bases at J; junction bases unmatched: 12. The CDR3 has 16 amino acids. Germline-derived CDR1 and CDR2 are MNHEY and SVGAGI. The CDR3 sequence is CASSFQLDRGRPEAFF. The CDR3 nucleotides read TGTGCCAGCAGTTTTCAACTCGACAGGGGGAGGCCTGAAGCTTTCTTT.

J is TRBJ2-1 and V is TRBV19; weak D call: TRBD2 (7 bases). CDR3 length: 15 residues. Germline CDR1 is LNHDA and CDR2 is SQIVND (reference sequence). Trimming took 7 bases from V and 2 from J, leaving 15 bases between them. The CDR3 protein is CASKGGSAPYNEQFF. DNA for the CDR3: TGTGCCAGTAAGGGGGGGTCGGCTCCCTACAATGAGCAGTTCTTC.

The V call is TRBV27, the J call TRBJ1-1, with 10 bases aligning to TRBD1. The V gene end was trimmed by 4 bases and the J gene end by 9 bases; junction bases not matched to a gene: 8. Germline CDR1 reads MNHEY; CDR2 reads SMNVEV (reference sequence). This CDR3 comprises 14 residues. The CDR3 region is CASSSQKTGGKAFF. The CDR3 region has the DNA TGTGCCAGCAGTTCGCAAAAGACAGGGGGCAAAGCTTTCTTT.